The 19 T cell receptor beta chains reported below all come from one sample, sequenced in a study of blood T cells in healthy people across ages. Sample-barcoded 5' priming and a J-beta primer mix drove a second PCR of 7 to 11 cycles. From the 5' RACE reads, TCRdb called clonotypes with MiXCR, one entry per CDR3 protein. The top ten hold roughly 10% of the sample, which has more than 750,000 distinct CDR3 sequences, almost 30% seen once. This sample was also put to use in a study of T cells of mothers and their children.

The specimen was blood. All receptors derive from a woman in her thirties or forties in good health.

In this sample, this clonotype turned up many times. The V call is TRBV27, the J call TRBJ2-7; D is unresolved. The CDR3 is 13 residues long. V was cut by 3 bases and J by 2 bases, with 8 bases left in between. Germline CDR1 is MNHEY and CDR2 is SMNVEV (reference sequence). The CDR3 nucleotides read TGTGCCAGCAGTTTCGGCAGAGCCTACGAGCAGTACTTC. This encodes CASSFGRAYEQYF.

To note about this clonotype: Just one base apart from a much larger clone, this may be a read error. The chain couples TRBV12-3 or TRBV12-4 to TRBJ2-1, with TRBD1 matching over 7 bases. The CDR3 sequence is 14 residues long. V trimming: 6 bases; J trimming: 3 bases; junction bases outside the gene matches: 5. CDR3 sequence: CASRTGSFYNEQFF. CDR3 coding DNA: TGTGCCAGCAGGACAGGGAGCTTCTACAATGAGCAGTTCTTC.

In its sample, this clonotype was seen a few times. V is TRBV28 and J is TRBJ2-7; 10 nucleotides agree with TRBD1. This CDR3 region has 16 residues. With 6 bases clipped from V and 4 bases from J, the junction kept 12 bases outside the gene matches. CDR1 is MDHEN and CDR2 is SYDVKM in the germline V gene. CDR3: CASRDRGFSRGYEQYF. The CDR3 nucleotides read TGTGCCAGCAGGGACAGGGGGTTTAGCAGGGGTTACGAGCAGTACTTC. The variable domain in full, with the rest retrieved from reference TRBV28 and TRBJ2-7, is DVKVTQSSRYLVKRTGEKVFLECVQDMDHENMFWYRQDPGLGLRLIYFSYDVKMKEKGDIPEGYSVSREKKERFSLILESASTNQTSMYLCASRDRGFSRGYEQYFGPGTRLTVT.

The rearrangement joins TRBV20-1 to TRBJ2-7; TRBD1 agrees at 8 bases. Germline-derived CDR1 and CDR2 are DFQATT and SNEGSKA (reference sequence). This CDR3 spans 16 amino acids. The ends lost 8 bases at V and 2 bases at J; junction bases unmatched: 17. CDR3 amino acids: CSTDALDRGLTYEQYF. The CDR3 bases are TGCAGTACAGACGCTCTCGACAGGGGTCTCACCTACGAGCAGTACTTC.

J is TRBJ2-7 and V is TRBV19, with unresolved D. In germline, CDR1 is LNHDA, CDR2 SQIVND (reference sequence). Trimming removed 5 bases at V and 2 bases at J, with 10 bases between. The CDR3 totals 13 residues. CDR3 DNA: TGTGCCAGTAGTTCTTTGATTACCTACGAGCAGTACTTC. Protein sequence: CASSSLITYEQYF.

As to this clonotype: This may be a read error, as it is one base from a much larger clone. The genes are TRBV7-9 and TRBJ1-2, with D possibly TRBD1 on 5 matching bases. In germline, CDR1 is SEHNR, CDR2 FQNEAQ (reference sequence). Deletions cut 6 bases from V and 6 bases from J, with 17 bases between. The length of the CDR3 is 14 residues. CDR3 region: CASREAGQRNGYTF. As DNA, the CDR3 is TGTGCCAGCAGAGAGGCGGGGCAGAGGAATGGCTACACCTTC.

This chain joins TRBV5-1 and TRBJ2-7; 7 nucleotides align to TRBD1. Germline V lookup: CDR1 SGHRS, CDR2 YFSETQ. V shed 4 bases, J shed 3 bases, and the junction held 10 bases outside the gene matches. This CDR3 is built from 15 residues. This CDR3 reads CASSMPGTAFYEQYF. The CDR3 nucleotides read TGCGCCAGCAGCATGCCCGGGACAGCTTTCTACGAGCAGTACTTC.

The chain uses TRBV5-1 and TRBJ1-4, with no clear D. The germline V gene has CDR1 SGHRS and CDR2 YFSETQ. The CDR3 loop spans 15 amino acids. V lost 0 bases, J lost 7 bases, and 13 bases lay in between. The CDR3 bases are TGCGCCAGCAGCTTGGAATCGAACGCAGGTGAAAAACTGTTTTTT. Encoded protein: CASSLESNAGEKLFF.

The genes are TRBV28 and TRBJ1-1, with D uncertain. Per the germline V gene, CDR1 is MDHEN and CDR2 is SYDVKM. There are 13 residues in the CDR3. Trimming removed 6 bases from V and 11 bases from J, with 19 bases in between. The CDR3 spells CASSPVRRTGAFF. As DNA, the CDR3 is TGTGCCAGCAGCCCCGTTCGCCGGACTGGGGCTTTCTTT.

As to this clonotype: This may come from a read error, since a much larger clone is one base off. The chain uses TRBV29-1 and TRBJ2-5; 7 positions agree with TRBD2. Germline CDR1 and CDR2: SQVTM and ANQGSEA. The CDR3 length is 15 residues. This chain's CDR3 is CSVEKSGEFQGTQYF. The DNA of the CDR3 is TGCAGCGTTGAAAAGAGCGGGGAGTTCCAAGGGACCCAGTACTTC.

There are a few counts of this clonotype. J is TRBJ2-5 and V is TRBV3-1; D may be TRBD2 (5 bases). The CDR3 has 16 residues. From germline, CDR1 is LGHDT and CDR2 YNNKEL (reference sequence). The V and J ends lost 1 base and 4 bases respectively, with 16 bases between them. CDR3 nucleotide sequence: TGTGCCAGCAGCCAAGGTATTCGCGAAAGCGGAGAGACCCAGTACTTC. Its translation is CASSQGIRESGETQYF.

In this sample, this clonotype turned up many times. This chain connects TRBV7-2 to TRBJ2-5, with 8 bases matching TRBD2. Germline values: CDR1 SGHTA, CDR2 FQGNSA. The CDR3 totals 15 residues. V gave up 2 bases and J gave up 1 base; unmatched junction bases: 3. The CDR3, as DNA: TGTGCCAGCAGCTTACTGGGGACTAGCCAAGAGACCCAGTACTTC. As protein: CASSLLGTSQETQYF.

This chain uses TRBV2 with TRBJ2-1; 8 nucleotides line up with TRBD2. This CDR3 has 15 residues. Germline-derived CDR1 and CDR2 are SNHLY and FYNNEI. The V gene end was trimmed by 3 bases and the J gene end by 0 bases; junction bases not matched to a gene: 1. The CDR3 DNA reads as TGTGCCAGCAGTGACGGGGGGGGCTCCTACAATGAGCAGTTCTTC. Protein: CASSDGGGSYNEQFF.

This chain joins TRBV27 and TRBJ1-4; perhaps TRBD1 as D (6 bases). Between the trimmed V and J ends, which lost 8 bases and 8 bases, there was a span of 12 bases. CDR3 length: 12 amino acids. Germline CDR1 MNHEY, CDR2 SMNVEV (reference sequence). The CDR3 protein is CASAGAGEKLFF. Written as DNA, the CDR3 is TGTGCCAGCGCGGGGGCTGGCGAAAAACTGTTTTTT.

V gene TRBV6-6 combines with J gene TRBJ2-7; tentative D call: TRBD1 (6 bases). Trimming left V 5 bases short and J 5 bases short, with 10 bases between. Germline V CDR1 and CDR2: MNHNY, SVGAGI (reference sequence). This CDR3 spans 12 amino acids. CDR3 DNA sequence: TGTGCCAGCAGTCAGGGGCCTGACGAGCAGTACTTC. The encoded protein is CASSQGPDEQYF.

Remarks on this clonotype: A junction boundary mismatches the germline segment, possibly from a read error. The CDR3 coding sequence is TGCAGTGCTAGAGATTTGGGGCAGGGCGCGGATAATTCACCCCGCCACTTT. Residues: CSARDLGQGADNSPRHF. The J gene is TRBJ1-6, the V gene TRBV20-1; TRBD1 is a possible D gene (5 bases). The CDR3 covers 17 residues. Germline CDR1 and CDR2: DFQATT and SNEGSKA (reference sequence).

This clonotype was seen a handful of times. As DNA, the CDR3 is TGCGCCAGCAGCTTTCAATCAACTAATGAAAAACTGTTTTTT. It yields the protein CASSFQSTNEKLFF. The chain has TRBV5-1 and TRBJ1-4; no reliable D call. The ends were cut back, 2 bases at V and 0 bases at J, with 5 bases in the middle. Germline V gives CDR1 SGHRS, CDR2 YFSETQ. This CDR3 region has 14 residues.

This clonotype was seen more than once but under ten times. The chain uses TRBV9 and TRBJ2-7; TRBD2 might be the D (5 bases). The J call is uncertain, as TRBJ2-5 better fits the DNA end. CDR1 SGDLS and CDR2 YYNGEE come from the germline V gene. The CDR3 length is 13 residues. Here the CDR3 DNA reads TGTGCCAGCAGTGGACTGGGTAAAGGGACCCAGTACTTC. Residues: CASSGLGKGTQYF.

This clonotype has ten or more counts. The rearrangement uses TRBV5-1 and TRBJ2-1, with 11 bases aligning to TRBD1. The V gene end was trimmed by 4 bases and the J gene end by 9 bases; junction bases not matched to a gene: 6. The CDR3 spans 14 residues. Germline V gene lookup returns CDR1 SGHRS and CDR2 YFSETQ. CDR3 residues: CASSAGGQGGEQFF. CDR3 sequence (DNA): TGCGCCAGCAGCGCAGGGGGACAGGGGGGTGAGCAGTTCTTC. The full variable domain, in which reference TRBV5-1 and TRBJ2-1 provide the parts outside the CDR3, is KAGVTQTPRYLIKTRGQQVTLSCSPISGHRSVSWYQQTPGQGLQFLFEYFSETQRNKGNFPGRFSGRQFSNSRSEMNVSTLELGDSALYLCASSAGGQGGEQFFGPGTRLTVL.